This TCR beta chain was sequenced for a study of post-analysis software for immune sequencing data. Overall study: Several disease courses (relapsing-remitting, secondary progressive and progressive-relapsing) of multiple sclerosis were included.

The study's findings and limits: When compared against controls, multiple sclerosis patients showed significantly lower normalized Chao1 diversity.

Researchers reported that TCR beta cDNA libraries carried unique molecular identifiers. T cells, about 0.9 to 11 million of them, yielded approximately 530,000 cDNA molecules. In TCRdb, the PCR reads were re-called with MiXCR into one record per CDR3 protein. The repertoire holds 740,000 or so distinct CDR3 sequences, with roughly 58% as singletons. With respect to this clonotype: What it recognizes is unknown.

This receptor was identified in a girl aged 10-17 years with multiple sclerosis. Material: blood.

Written as DNA, the CDR3 is TGCAGTGCTAGAGTTTTGGCGGGAGCTGGGGAGACCCAGTACTTC. Amino acids: CSARVLAGAGETQYF. The rearrangement joins TRBV20-1 to TRBJ2-5; 7 positions agree with TRBD2. Germline-derived CDR1 and CDR2 are DFQATT and SNEGSKA (reference sequence). The J segment lost 5 bases and the V segment lost 1 base, leaving 10 bases of the junction unmatched. The CDR3 has 15 amino acids.